Listed here are 11 T cell receptor beta chains from one sample, sequenced in a study of spatial heterogeneity in lung cancer. Using its own MiXCR run on the 5' RACE reads, TCRdb lists one record per CDR3 protein. This sample has some 36,000 distinct CDR3 sequences, with approximately 7.5% found just once. The time point is: blood at routine non-recurrence follow-up after resection. The material was PBMCs, obtained at follow-up. These receptors were taken from a male donor with early-stage non-small cell lung cancer.

Many counts were recorded for this clonotype. J is TRBJ2-5 and V is TRBV20-1; a weak D match, TRBD2 (6 bases). Germline V gene sequence: CDR1 DFQATT, CDR2 SNEGSKA (reference sequence). The CDR3 loop spans 14 amino acids. V lost 5 bases to trimming and J lost 1 base, with 14 bases between them. This CDR3 reads CSARWDSPQETQYF. The CDR3 region has the DNA TGCAGTGCTCGTTGGGACTCACCCCAAGAGACCCAGTACTTC.

This clonotype was picked up many times. The chain uses TRBV3-1 and TRBJ2-7; no definite D call. This CDR3 spans 15 amino acids. V was pared by 5 bases and J by 1 base, with 15 bases between. CDR1 and CDR2 (germline): LGHDT, YNNKEL (reference sequence). The CDR3 region is CASSATLGSSYEQYF. The CDR3 coding sequence is TGTGCCAGCAGCGCCACATTGGGCTCTTCCTACGAGCAGTACTTC.

The chain has TRBV18 and TRBJ1-1; tentative D call: TRBD1 (5 bases). The CDR3 is 13 residues long. Trimming removed 2 bases from V and 5 bases from J, with 9 bases in between. Germline V CDR1 and CDR2: KGHSH, LQKENI. The CDR3 coding sequence is TGTGCCAGCTCACCAACCTCAGGGACTGAAGCTTTCTTT. Its protein product is CASSPTSGTEAFF.

V usage is TRBV5-6 and J usage is TRBJ1-2, with TRBD1 identical over 7 bases. Germline assignment: CDR1 SGHDT and CDR2 YYEEEE. The CDR3 is 12 amino acids. The V and J ends lost 4 bases and 3 bases, in that order; junction bases with no gene match: 0. The CDR3: CASSGTDYGYTF. The CDR3 DNA reads TGTGCCAGCAGCGGGACAGACTATGGCTACACCTTC.

This clonotype was detected many times. This chain joins TRBV12-3 or TRBV12-4 and TRBJ2-7; D unresolved. Trimming removed 5 bases from V and 4 bases from J, with 15 bases in between. The CDR3 is made up of 14 amino acids. In DNA form, the CDR3 reads TGTGCCAGCAGTAGCGCGCTCAGGCATTACGAGCAGTACTTC. Translation gives CASSSALRHYEQYF.

The table lists this clonotype with many counts. The rearrangement joins TRBV19 to TRBJ2-1, with 7 bases that match TRBD2. Germline lookup yields CDR1 LNHDA and CDR2 SQIVND (reference sequence). Germline trimming cut 0 bases from V and 2 bases from J; bases unmatched to any gene: 1. CDR3 size: 15 residues. The CDR3 sequence is CASSIDGTTYNEQFF. The CDR3 DNA reads as TGTGCCAGTAGTATAGATGGGACTACCTACAATGAGCAGTTCTTC. The complete variable domain, with remaining parts taken from reference TRBV19 and TRBJ2-1, reads DGGITQSPKYLFRKEGQNVTLSCEQNLNHDAMYWYRQDPGQGLRLIYYSQIVNDFQKGDIAEGYSVSREKKESFPLTVTSAQKNPTAFYLCASSIDGTTYNEQFFGPGTRLTVL.

This clonotype was seen a few times. The chain employs TRBV24-1 and TRBJ2-7; 10 bases agree with TRBD2. The CDR3 sequence is 15 residues long. CDR1 and CDR2 from the germline V gene are KGHDR and SFDVKD. The V and J ends lost 0 bases and 7 bases, in that order; junction bases with no gene match: 5. The DNA of the CDR3 is TGTGCCACCAGTGATTTGACTAGCGGGGTTACGGAGCAGTACTTC. Encoded protein: CATSDLTSGVTEQYF.

This clonotype showed up many times. The chain is built from TRBV29-1 and TRBJ2-7, with 9 bases that match TRBD1. Germline CDR1 SQVTM, CDR2 ANQGSEA. The CDR3 is 13 amino acids. J was trimmed by 4 bases and V by 5 bases; bases with no gene match: 6. CDR3: CSVRSGQGYEQYF. As DNA, the CDR3 is TGCAGCGTTCGGTCGGGACAGGGATACGAGCAGTACTTC.

The table lists this clonotype with many counts. CDR3 DNA sequence: TGTGCCAGCAGCCAATCGATAAGGAGCTCTAACTATGGCTACACCTTC. Residues: CASSQSIRSSNYGYTF. This chain uses TRBV16 with TRBJ1-2; no firm D call. Trimming left V 0 bases short and J 0 bases short, with 11 bases between. There are 16 residues in the CDR3. CDR1 and CDR2 from the germline V gene are KGHSY and FQNENV.

This clonotype was counted many times. The rearrangement links TRBV9 to TRBJ1-5; the D gene is possibly TRBD1 (5 bases). The V and J ends lost 0 bases and 5 bases respectively, with 9 bases between them. From germline, CDR1 is SGDLS and CDR2 YYNGEE. The length of the CDR3 is 14 residues. Here the CDR3 reads CASSVGSGDQPQHF. The DNA of the CDR3 is TGTGCCAGCAGCGTAGGATCGGGGGATCAGCCCCAGCATTTT.

This clonotype was counted at least ten times. The chain uses TRBV7-9 and TRBJ1-1; weak D call: TRBD1 (6 bases). CDR1 is SEHNR, CDR2 FQNEAQ, per germline (reference sequence). The CDR3 runs 14 residues. Trimming shortened V by 6 bases and J by 5 bases, and 16 bases separated the two germline ends. CDR3 residues: CASRRPGEGTEAFF. CDR3 nucleotide sequence: TGTGCCAGCAGGAGACCAGGGGAGGGGACTGAAGCTTTCTTT.